One sample yielded the 16 T cell receptor beta chains listed below, sequenced in a study of glioma-infiltrating T cells after dendritic cell vaccination (dated by TCRdb to 2016 to 2017). The library was produced with the immunoSEQ multiplex PCR assay. TCRdb took this table from immuneACCESS and kept in-frame rearrangements with V and J called. Such tables lack part of the clones; where checked against another copy, unresolved V genes explain under half of the gap, and the rest is unexplained. A total of 99,000 or so clones appear in this sample, approximately 80% of them only once. The ten most abundant clones make up 5.4% of the sample. What the time point label conveys for this sample: after dendritic cell vaccination, including at tumor progression/relapse. The input for sequencing was blood, taken after dendritic cell vaccination. These receptor sequences come from a human donor with glioblastoma.

Comments on this clone: The sample carries other DNA sequences with the same CDR3. This chain joins TRBV18 and TRBJ2-6; no firm D call. There are 14 residues in the CDR3. Germline CDR1 KGHSH, CDR2 LQKENI. V shed 3 bases and J shed 0 bases, with 3 bases lying between them. The chain's CDR3 is CASSPSSGANVLTF. Written as DNA, the CDR3 is TGTGCCAGCTCACCTAGCTCTGGGGCCAACGTCCTGACTTTC.

The chain's CDR3 is CASSLPGIPGTYGYTF. The CDR3 bases are TGTGCCAGCAGCTTGCCCGGGATCCCCGGTACCTATGGCTACACCTTC. The V call is TRBV5-4, the J call TRBJ1-2; no reliable D call. Trimming removed 1 base from V and 4 bases from J, with 17 bases in between. From germline, CDR1 is SGHNT and CDR2 YYREEE (reference sequence). The CDR3 runs to 16 residues.

V usage is TRBV28 and J usage is TRBJ2-7, with unresolved D. Trimming took off 4 bases at V and 0 bases at J, with 16 bases between the two ends. Germline V gives CDR1 MDHEN, CDR2 SYDVKM. The CDR3 contains 16 residues. For the CDR3, the DNA is TGTGCCAGCAGTTCTCGGTGGCACTGGAGCTCCTACGAGCAGTACTTC. This codes for CASSSRWHWSSYEQYF.

The V call is TRBV15, the J call TRBJ2-4; TRBD2 is a possible D gene (5 bases). Trimming shortened V by 0 bases and J by 2 bases, and 17 bases separated the two germline ends. This CDR3 region has 18 residues. Germline assignment: CDR1 LNHNV and CDR2 YYDKDF (reference sequence). The CDR3 DNA is TGTGCCACCAGCAGAGAATTCCCTCTCCCGGGGACCAAAAACATTCAGTACTTC. Its translation: CATSREFPLPGTKNIQYF.

This clone was detected a few times. The chain's CDR3 is CASSFYGQGNTEAFF. The CDR3 DNA sequence: TGTGCCAGCAGCTTTTACGGACAGGGGAACACTGAAGCTTTCTTT. This sequence joins TRBV7-9 and TRBJ1-1, with 8 bases that match TRBD1. Per the germline V gene, CDR1 is SEHNR and CDR2 is FQNEAQ (reference sequence). This CDR3 region has 15 residues. J gave up 1 base and V 3 bases, and 4 bases lay outside the gene matches.

In its sample, this clone was seen a few times. J is TRBJ2-7 and V is TRBV6-1, with TRBD2 matching over 12 bases. The CDR3 totals 14 residues. From germline, CDR1 is MNHNS and CDR2 SASEGT. The J segment lost 3 bases and the V segment lost 8 bases, leaving 5 bases of the junction unmatched. CDR3 nucleotides: TGTGCCAGCCGGCCGGGACTAGCGGGCTACGAGCAGTACTTC. Translating it yields CASRPGLAGYEQYF.

The rearrangement links TRBV7-3 to TRBJ2-3; D is ambiguous. Looked up from germline, CDR1 is SGHTA and CDR2 is FQGTGA. The CDR3 is 16 residues long. Deletions cut 3 bases from V and 2 bases from J, with 15 bases between. For the CDR3, the DNA is TGTGCCAGCAGCTTGGGCACGACCGGTGCCACAGATACGCAGTATTTT. Its protein is CASSLGTTGATDTQYF.

CDR3 coding DNA: TGTGCCAGCAGCACTACTAGCCTTACAGATACGCAGTATTTT. This encodes CASSTTSLTDTQYF. The chain carries TRBV9 and TRBJ2-3; perhaps TRBD2 as D (6 bases). Germline V lookup: CDR1 SGDLS, CDR2 YYNGEE. CDR3 size: 14 residues. Trimming cost V 4 bases and J 3 bases, with 12 bases left between them.

This clone was seen a single time. V usage is TRBV5-1 and J usage is TRBJ1-2; D ambiguous. Between the trimmed V and J ends, which lost 9 bases and 8 bases, there was a span of 26 bases. This CDR3 spans 15 amino acids. Germline CDR1 and CDR2: SGHRS and YFSETQ. The CDR3 DNA sequence: TGCGCCACCGGGGAACAGCCTACCGTCCGTCGGGGCTACACCTTC. Protein product: CATGEQPTVRRGYTF.

The rearrangement links TRBV5-1 to TRBJ1-2, with D possibly TRBD1 on 6 matching bases. This CDR3 spans 14 amino acids. V gave up 2 bases and J gave up 4 bases, with 12 bases separating them. Germline loops: CDR1 SGHRS, CDR2 YFSETQ. In DNA, the CDR3 is TGCGCCAGCAGCTTCGAGGGGGTCCTCTATGGCTACACCTTC. It encodes CASSFEGVLYGYTF.

The chain combines TRBV11-2 with TRBJ2-7; 10 nucleotides agree with TRBD2. The CDR3 runs 16 residues. Germline assignment: CDR1 SGHAT and CDR2 FQNNGV. V lost 1 base, J lost 4 bases, and 7 bases stayed unmatched. CDR3 protein: CASSLGASGRAYEQYF. In DNA form, the CDR3 reads TGTGCCAGCAGCTTAGGGGCTAGCGGGAGAGCATACGAGCAGTACTTC.

The chain has TRBV9 and TRBJ2-5; 11 bases map to TRBD2. CDR1 and CDR2 from the germline V gene are SGDLS and YYNGEE. This CDR3 has 14 residues. V lost 6 bases, J lost 3 bases, and 4 bases stayed unmatched. The CDR3 sequence is CASTLGLAEETQYF. The CDR3 DNA follows: TGTGCCAGCACCCTGGGACTAGCGGAAGAGACCCAGTACTTC.

This clone was recorded a few times. The rearrangement uses TRBV7-2 and TRBJ2-1; TRBD2 matches 10 bases. Per germline, CDR1 SGHTA and CDR2 FQGNSA. The CDR3 has 17 residues. V dropped 0 bases and J dropped 2; count of bases not matched to a gene: 4. The CDR3 nucleotides are TGTGCCAGCAGCTTAGCTAGCGGGGGGTTAACCTACAATGAGCAGTTCTTC. This encodes CASSLASGGLTYNEQFF.

The CDR3 DNA follows: TGTGCCTGGAGTCTGAGGCAGGGAACGGGCTACACCTTC. It specifies CAWSLRQGTGYTF. This rearrangement joins TRBV30 to TRBJ1-2; a possible D gene is TRBD1 (5 bases). V lost 2 bases, J lost 8 bases, and 15 bases lay in between. CDR1 and CDR2 (germline): GTSNPN, SVGIG (reference sequence). The CDR3 covers 13 residues.

The chain is built from TRBV19 and TRBJ1-1; D is perhaps TRBD1 (5 bases). The CDR3 totals 15 residues. CDR1 is LNHDA and CDR2 is SQIVND in the germline V gene (reference sequence). V gave up 3 bases and J gave up 0 bases, with 11 bases separating them. The CDR3 bases are TGTGCCAGTAGTATGGGGGGTCCAGTGAACACTGAAGCTTTCTTT. Protein product: CASSMGGPVNTEAFF. Full variable domain (remainder filled in from reference TRBV19 and TRBJ1-1): DGGITQSPKYLFRKEGQNVTLSCEQNLNHDAMYWYRQDPGQGLRLIYYSQIVNDFQKGDIAEGYSVSREKKESFPLTVTSAQKNPTAFYLCASSMGGPVNTEAFFGQGTRLTVV.

The chain recombines TRBV2 with TRBJ2-4, with D unresolved. Trimming took off 2 bases at V and 1 base at J, with 15 bases between the two ends. Germline values: CDR1 SNHLY, CDR2 FYNNEI. This CDR3 is built from 17 residues. The CDR3 DNA follows: TGTGCCAGCAGTGAATTGACACCAGATCCTGCCAAAAACATTCAGTACTTC. It codes for CASSELTPDPAKNIQYF.